The 14 T cell receptor beta chains given below trace back to one sample, sequenced in a study of T cell responses to AZD1222 COVID-19 vaccine. Using immunoSEQ multiplex PCR, the repertoire was profiled, and TCRdb retains in-frame clones only, with some absent. The profile shows approximately 110,000 clones, roughly nine tenths of them singletons. The material was peripheral blood, obtained on day 0 of AZD1222 vaccination. These receptors all stem from an adult in good health.

The chain employs TRBV5-1 and TRBJ2-2; 10 positions match TRBD1. This CDR3 has 16 amino acids. With 4 bases clipped from V and 2 bases from J, the junction kept 5 bases outside the gene matches. Germline assignment: CDR1 SGHRS and CDR2 YFSETQ. The CDR3 DNA reads as TGCGCCAGCAGCCTCCGGACAGGGGGTAACACCGGGGAGCTGTTTTTT. Residues: CASSLRTGGNTGELFF.

The chain recombines TRBV7-9 with TRBJ2-7; TRBD1 aligns across 7 bases. Germline loops: CDR1 SEHNR, CDR2 FQNEAQ (reference sequence). The V and J ends lost 4 bases and 1 base, in that order; junction bases with no gene match: 10. The CDR3 has 16 residues. CDR3 coding DNA: TGTGCCAGCAGCTCCCGTGGGACAGACTTATCCTACGAGCAGTACTTC. Its translation: CASSSRGTDLSYEQYF.

The chain is built from TRBV3-1 (or the pseudogene TRBV3-2) and TRBJ2-5; possibly TRBD1 for D (5 bases). This CDR3 has 13 amino acids. Germline V gene sequence: CDR1 LGHDT, CDR2 YNNKEL (reference sequence). V was shortened by 3 bases and J by 7 bases, with 12 bases between the two germline ends. CDR3 bases: TGTGCCAGCAGCCATGAGACAGTCGGGACCCAGTACTTC. It translates to CASSHETVGTQYF.

This chain links TRBV10-3 with TRBJ1-1; TRBD1 is a possible D gene (5 bases). CDR3 size: 13 residues. V was cut by 10 bases and J by 0 bases, with 12 bases left in between. Germline CDR1 and CDR2: ENHRY and SYGVKD. This CDR3 reads CATTGPLNTEAFF. CDR3 nucleotide sequence: TGTGCCACCACAGGACCGCTGAACACTGAAGCTTTCTTT.

This clone came up a few times. This chain links TRBV28 with TRBJ1-1; TRBD1 matches at 8 bases. Germline CDR1 MDHEN, CDR2 SYDVKM. The CDR3 contains 14 residues. The ends lost 5 bases at V and 4 bases at J; junction bases unmatched: 6. The CDR3 bases are TGTGCCAGCAGTGCAGGGGGCCGGGGCACTGAAGCTTTCTTT. This gives the protein CASSAGGRGTEAFF.

The chain links TRBV28 to TRBJ1-4, with D perhaps TRBD1 (6 bases). This CDR3 region has 14 residues. Germline V CDR1 and CDR2: MDHEN, SYDVKM. V lost 3 bases, J lost 7 bases, and 12 bases lay in between. The CDR3 DNA reads as TGTGCCAGCAGTTTGGGGGGCATGGGTGAAAAACTGTTTTTT. This translates into CASSLGGMGEKLFF.

This clone was detected a few times. The CDR3: CASSTVSLAVTGELFF. In DNA, the CDR3 is TGTGCCAGCAGCACCGTATCCCTAGCAGTCACCGGGGAGCTGTTTTTT. The chain has TRBV13 and TRBJ2-2; D perhaps matches TRBD2 (5 bases). Per germline, CDR1 PRHDT and CDR2 FYEKMQ (reference sequence). This CDR3 contains 16 residues. Trimming removed 5 bases from V and 4 bases from J, with 17 bases in between.

This clone was seen once. The V gene is TRBV7-6, the J gene TRBJ1-3; 7 bases map to TRBD1. CDR3 length: 16 residues. The germline CDR1 and CDR2 sequences are SGHVS and FNYEAQ. J was trimmed by 4 bases and V by 5 bases; bases with no gene match: 11. The CDR3 sequence is CASSPSQGSGGNTIYF. The CDR3 DNA sequence: TGTGCCAGCAGCCCCTCACAGGGGTCGGGAGGAAACACCATATATTTT.

This chain joins TRBV7-2 and TRBJ2-3, with no clear D. Trimming left V 5 bases short and J 2 bases short, with 17 bases between. The CDR3 sequence is 16 residues long. Germline CDR1 reads SGHTA; CDR2 reads FQGNSA. CDR3 sequence: CASSPEFSRYTDTQYF. The CDR3 DNA reads as TGTGCCAGCAGCCCCGAGTTTAGCCGGTACACAGATACGCAGTATTTT.

This rearrangement joins TRBV5-1 to TRBJ1-2; D gene uncertain. This CDR3 contains 14 residues. V shed 1 base and J shed 6 bases, with 13 bases lying between them. Germline V CDR1 and CDR2: SGHRS, YFSETQ. The CDR3 DNA reads TGCGCCAGCAGCTTGCCTCGAGAATTCGATGGCTACACCTTC. Translation: CASSLPREFDGYTF.

This rearrangement joins TRBV2 to TRBJ1-1; D perhaps matches TRBD1 (5 bases). CDR3 length: 13 residues. CDR1 SNHLY and CDR2 FYNNEI come from the germline V gene. Between the trimmed V and J ends, which lost 6 bases and 1 base, there was a span of 9 bases. CDR3 region: CASSGDPNTEAFF. The CDR3 DNA follows: TGTGCCAGCAGCGGGGACCCGAACACTGAAGCTTTCTTT.

This clone was seen just once. The chain joins TRBV7-9 to TRBJ2-5, with TRBD1 matching 8 bases. The J segment lost 3 bases and the V segment lost 1 base, leaving 13 bases of the junction unmatched. The CDR3 consists of 18 residues. In germline, CDR1 is SEHNR, CDR2 FQNEAQ (reference sequence). The CDR3 DNA is TGTGCCAGCAGCTTAGTCCAGTATGGAACAGGGGGAGAAGAGACCCAGTACTTC. Protein: CASSLVQYGTGGEETQYF.

The chain carries TRBV30 and TRBJ2-1, with D uncertain. Trimming left V 1 base short and J 7 bases short, with 8 bases between. The CDR3 loop spans 12 amino acids. Germline loops: CDR1 GTSNPN, CDR2 SVGIG (reference sequence). CDR3 sequence (DNA): TGTGCCTGGAGTGATCTTGGGAATGAGCAGTTCTTC. It yields the protein CAWSDLGNEQFF.

To note about this clone: One junction end disagrees with the germline gene, perhaps due to a read error. The V call is TRBV18, the J call TRBJ1-5, with TRBD1 matching over 8 bases. Germline CDR1 reads KGHSH; CDR2 reads LQKENI. This CDR3 contains 14 residues. CDR3: CASSLDRGKQPQHF. The CDR3 DNA follows: TGTGCCAGCTCACTAGACAGGGGCAAACAGCCCCAGCATTTT.